Listed below are T cell receptor beta chains from one sample, sequenced in a study of blood T cell repertoires in COVID-19. Profiled with immunoSEQ multiplex PCR; TCRdb holds only in-frame clones, not every one. This sample has some 240,000 clones, with 82% found just once. The sample consisted of peripheral blood. All receptors come from a woman in her sixties or seventies with COVID-19, enrolled during active disease. The CDR3 runs from the conserved cysteine through the conserved F or W. A D gene is named only where the DNA matches it firmly. Clone sizes are given selectively: once, few, many, or a class where the clone is expanded.

>TRBD1|TRBV5-6|TRBJ1-4|NA
CASSGAGTGREKLFF
TGTGCCAGCAGCGGCGCCGGGACAGGGCGTGAAAAACTGTTTTTT
>NA|TRBV6-4|TRBJ1-2|NA
CASSVSPTRSNGYTF
TGTGCCAGCAGTGTTTCCCCGACACGTTCGAATGGCTACACCTTC
>TRBD2|TRBV10-3|TRBJ2-3|NA
CAISVRAGADTQYF
TGTGCCATCAGTGTCAGGGCGGGGGCAGATACGCAGTATTTT
>NA|TRBV28|TRBJ1-5|once
CASSLIGTLQPQHF
TGTGCCAGCAGTTTAATCGGGACTCTGCAGCCCCAGCATTTT
>NA|TRBV21-1|TRBJ2-3|NA
CASSKLWLAGVRSTDTQYF
TGTGCCAGCAGCAAACTATGGCTAGCGGGAGTTCGTAGCACAGATACGCAGTATTTT
>TRBD2|TRBV5-1|TRBJ2-3|NA
CASSLAGARDTQYF
TGCGCCAGCAGCTTAGCGGGAGCTAGAGATACGCAGTATTTT
>NA|TRBV15|TRBJ2-4|NA
CATSSRTVNIQYF
TGTGCCACCAGCAGTAGGACAGTAAACATTCAGTACTTC
>NA|TRBV4-2|TRBJ2-4|NA
CASSQAFTVLGKNIQYF
TGTGCCAGCAGCCAAGCGTTTACAGTCTTAGGCAAAAACATTCAGTACTTC
>NA|TRBV14|TRBJ2-1|NA
CASSQGLGGPFF
TGTGCCAGCAGCCAGGGACTAGGGGGCCCGTTCTTC
>TRBD1|TRBV28|TRBJ1-1|NA
CASSSGDRGGTEAFF
TGTGCCAGCAGTTCGGGCGACAGGGGCGGGACTGAAGCTTTCTTT
>NA|TRBV29-1|TRBJ1-1|NA
CSGLTGDRSLNTEAFF
TGCAGCGGCTTGACAGGAGACAGAAGCTTGAACACTGAAGCTTTCTTT
>TRBD1|TRBV30|TRBJ2-7|few
CAWGRDRESPYEQYF
TGTGCCTGGGGCCGGGACAGGGAATCACCCTACGAGCAGTACTTC
>TRBD1|TRBV28|TRBJ2-1|NA
CASSSLKGQVSNEQFF
TGTGCCAGCAGTTCCCTCAAGGGACAGGTCTCAAATGAGCAGTTCTTC
>TRBD2|TRBV29-1|TRBJ2-1|NA
CSVESGSGNEQFF
TGCAGCGTTGAAAGCGGGAGTGGCAATGAGCAGTTCTTC
>NA|TRBV5-1|TRBJ2-7|NA
CASSRGRGGYGEQYF
TGCGCCAGCAGCAGAGGTCGGGGTGGTTATGGCGAGCAGTACTTC
>NA|TRBV20-1|TRBJ1-1|NA
CSASQLANTEAFF
TGCAGTGCTAGTCAGTTAGCGAACACTGAAGCTTTCTTT
>NA|TRBV11-2|TRBJ1-1|NA
CASRSLPGSTEAFF
TGTGCCAGCAGGTCCCTTCCAGGGTCGACTGAAGCTTTCTTT
>NA|TRBV28|TRBJ2-3|NA
CATSTVRDTQYF
TGTGCCACCTCGACAGTTAGAGATACGCAGTATTTT
>NA|TRBV5-1|TRBJ1-4|NA
CASSEPSGTELFF
TGCGCCAGCAGCGAACCTTCCGGGACTGAACTGTTTTTT
>NA|TRBV11-2|TRBJ2-7|NA
CASSPRQVSSYEQYF
TGTGCCAGCAGCCCGCGACAGGTGAGCTCCTACGAGCAGTACTTC
>TRBD2|TRBV7-9|TRBJ2-1|once
CASSRGTSGIPNEQFF
TGTGCCAGCAGCAGAGGGACTAGCGGGATACCCAATGAGCAGTTCTTC
>NA|TRBV7-2|TRBJ2-3|NA
CASSFFGGSTDTQYF
TGTGCCAGCAGCTTCTTCGGCGGAAGCACAGATACGCAGTATTTT
>TRBD2|TRBV7-3|TRBJ2-1|NA
CASSSFAGGDEQFF
TGTGCCAGCAGCTCCTTTGCGGGAGGGGATGAGCAGTTCTTC
>TRBD1|TRBV25-1|TRBJ1-1|NA
CASSDPRQGRTEAFF
TGTGCCAGCAGTGATCCTAGACAGGGGCGCACTGAAGCTTTCTTT
>NA|TRBV7-3|TRBJ2-7|NA
CASSLIPGTSYEQYF
TGTGCCAGCAGCTTAATCCCCGGGACAAGTTACGAGCAGTACTTC
>NA|TRBV2|TRBJ1-1|NA
CASSFEGAGTEAFF
TGTGCCAGCTCGTTTGAGGGAGCGGGCACTGAAGCTTTCTTT